This T cell receptor (beta chain) originates from a study of cytomegalovirus exposure and HLA in healthy donors. The PCR was carried out with 60 Vbeta primers and 13 Jbeta primers. TCRdb's copy holds only in-frame clones and misses some; the assay was immunoSEQ multiplex PCR. The sample shows roughly 110,000 clones, less than 85% of them seen only once. The CDR3 contains 12 residues. Germline V gene data show CDR1 as SNHLY and CDR2 as FYNNEI. V was clipped by 6 bases and J by 3 bases, with 9 bases between them. Sample: PBMCs. The chain has TRBV2 and TRBJ2-7, with a tentative D call TRBD1 (6 bases). The sequence came from a man aged 55 to 70 in good health and CMV-seronegative. The CDR3 region is CASSGQYYEQYF. The CDR3 nucleotides read TGTGCCAGCAGCGGACAGTACTACGAGCAGTACTTC.